Here is one T cell receptor beta chain with its context. Its antigen is still unknown. Sequencing of TCR beta, carried out with a high-throughput approach, was applied to CD8+ and CD4+ T cells from the blood. The sample is drawn from a study of CD8 T cells in Susac syndrome. Broader study findings: An acknowledgment was made by the study that its TCR sequencing and HLA analysis involved relatively few individuals.

V was trimmed by 2 bases and J by 5 bases, leaving 10 bases between them. This CDR3 spans 13 amino acids. CDR1 and CDR2 (germline): GTSNPN, SVGIG (reference sequence). Random hexamers served to reverse transcribe roughly 0.5 to 1 ug RNA. Across 54 Vbeta and 13 Jbeta, immunoSEQ multiplex PCR amplified TCR beta CDR3. A single record per CDR3 protein comes from TCRdb applying MiXCR to the immunoSEQ multiplex PCR reads. The repertoire consists of some 300,000 distinct CDR3 sequences, with 89% occurring once and the leading ten covering about 0.17%. This chain links TRBV30 with TRBJ2-1; D is ambiguous. Material: CD8+ T cells from PBMCs. This sequence originates from a human donor with multiple sclerosis. The CDR3, as DNA: TGTGCCTGGAGTCTGAGCGTTAACAATGAGCAGTTCTTC. It translates to CAWSLSVNNEQFF.